Below, 31 T cell receptor beta chains from the same sample are listed, as sequenced in a study of siplizumab effects on memory and regulatory T cells. Sequencing was performed with immunoSEQ multiplex PCR; in TCRdb, only in-frame clones are kept and a portion is missing. The sample yields over 100,000 clones, over 90% seen once. Sample: Tregs sorted from blood. These receptors originate from a human donor in good health.

Here the CDR3 reads CASSTSRGLSGELFF. CDR3 DNA: TGTGCCAGTAGTACCTCTAGGGGGCTTAGCGGGGAGCTGTTTTTT. This sequence joins TRBV19 and TRBJ2-2; 7 nucleotides align to TRBD1. V shed 4 bases, J shed 7 bases, and the junction held 9 bases outside the gene matches. This CDR3 spans 15 amino acids. Germline V lookup: CDR1 LNHDA, CDR2 SQIVND (reference sequence).

The rearrangement joins TRBV9 to TRBJ1-2, with 7 bases fitting TRBD1. After removal of 0 bases from V and 6 bases from J, the junction contained 8 bases not matched to a gene. Germline V CDR1 and CDR2: SGDLS, YYNGEE. CDR3 length: 15 residues. CDR3 in amino acids: CASSVDPATGDGYTF. In DNA form, the CDR3 reads TGTGCCAGCAGCGTAGACCCCGCAACAGGGGATGGCTACACCTTC.

This clone was counted only a few times. V usage is TRBV7-3 and J usage is TRBJ2-3; 9 bases match TRBD2. Germline V lookup: CDR1 SGHTA, CDR2 FQGTGA. The trim removed 4 bases at V and 1 base at J, leaving 6 bases unmatched. The CDR3 loop spans 16 amino acids. CDR3 in DNA: TGTGCCAGCAGCTATTTTTCTAGCGGGGGCACAGATACGCAGTATTTT. It specifies CASSYFSSGGTDTQYF.

The chain has TRBV29-1 and TRBJ1-1, with D hard to call. Germline loops: CDR1 SQVTM, CDR2 ANQGSEA. The CDR3 is 12 amino acids. V was trimmed by 6 bases and J by 0 bases, leaving 8 bases between them. This CDR3 is CSVRSLNTEAFF. For the CDR3, the DNA is TGCAGCGTCCGCAGTCTGAACACTGAAGCTTTCTTT.

This chain joins TRBV7-2 and TRBJ2-7; D is uncertain. V lost 5 bases and J 3 bases, leaving 11 bases between the germline ends. This CDR3 comprises 13 residues. Germline V gene sequence: CDR1 SGHTA, CDR2 FQGNSA. The CDR3 reads CASSGDPFYEQYF. CDR3 nucleotide sequence: TGTGCCAGCAGCGGGGATCCCTTCTACGAGCAGTACTTC.

V is TRBV19 and J is TRBJ2-7, with a weak D call TRBD1 (6 bases). From germline, CDR1 is LNHDA and CDR2 SQIVND (reference sequence). The CDR3 extends over 12 amino acids. The V and J ends lost 7 bases and 5 bases respectively, with 12 bases between them. CDR3 residues: CASTNRQDEQYF. The CDR3 DNA reads as TGTGCCAGTACCAATCGACAGGACGAGCAGTACTTC.

The V call is TRBV19, the J call TRBJ1-2; 9 positions agree with TRBD1. CDR3 size: 14 residues. Germline loops: CDR1 LNHDA, CDR2 SQIVND (reference sequence). The J segment lost 6 bases and the V segment lost 7 bases, leaving 9 bases of the junction unmatched. The CDR3 loop reads CASTYTGTGNGYTF. In nucleotides, the CDR3 is TGTGCCAGTACCTATACCGGGACAGGGAATGGCTACACCTTC.

The chain joins TRBV6-1 to TRBJ1-6; maybe TRBD1 (6 bases). The germline CDR1 and CDR2 sequences are MNHNS and SASEGT. Trimming removed 4 bases at V and 10 bases at J, with 11 bases between. The CDR3 has 13 amino acids. The CDR3 nucleotides read TGTGCCAGCAGTGCGGACAGTCCCTCACCCCTCCACTTT. It codes for CASSADSPSPLHF.

The V call is TRBV10-3, the J call TRBJ1-2; 9 positions agree with TRBD1. This CDR3 has 16 residues. The germline CDR1 and CDR2 sequences are ENHRY and SYGVKD. With 6 bases clipped from V and 4 bases from J, the junction kept 12 bases outside the gene matches. CDR3 in amino acids: CAISDLGQGVSYGYTF. Written as DNA, the CDR3 is TGTGCCATCAGCGACTTGGGACAGGGAGTAAGCTATGGCTACACCTTC.

The chain employs TRBV6-6 and TRBJ2-7, with D possibly being TRBD1 (6 bases). The CDR3 has 15 residues. V was pared by 2 bases and J by 0 bases, with 11 bases between. The germline V gene has CDR1 MNHNY and CDR2 SVGAGI (reference sequence). The CDR3 DNA sequence: TGTGCCAGCAGTTACGTAACAGGGAGCTCCTACGAGCAGTACTTC. As protein: CASSYVTGSSYEQYF.

The chain is built from TRBV5-1 and TRBJ1-1; 8 bases are a match to TRBD1. After removal of 4 bases from V and 2 bases from J, the junction contained 4 bases not matched to a gene. CDR3 length: 14 amino acids. Germline V gene sequence: CDR1 SGHRS, CDR2 YFSETQ. The CDR3 region is CASSTGQGNTEAFF. CDR3 sequence (DNA): TGCGCCAGCAGCACTGGACAGGGCAACACTGAAGCTTTCTTT. The full variable domain, rest sourced from reference TRBV5-1 and TRBJ1-1, is KAGVTQTPRYLIKTRGQQVTLSCSPISGHRSVSWYQQTPGQGLQFLFEYFSETQRNKGNFPGRFSGRQFSNSRSEMNVSTLELGDSALYLCASSTGQGNTEAFFGQGTRLTVV.

The V and J genes are TRBV10-3 and TRBJ2-5; no clear D. The DNA end lines up better with TRBJ2-7; the J call may be wrong. From germline, CDR1 is ENHRY and CDR2 SYGVKD. The CDR3 spans 13 residues. CDR3 region: CAISVAGYYEQYF. DNA for the CDR3: TGTGCCATCAGTGTCGCAGGCTACTACGAGCAGTACTTC.

The rearrangement uses TRBV7-8 and TRBJ2-5; the D gene is possibly TRBD2 (6 bases). The ends were cut back, 4 bases at V and 4 bases at J, with 7 bases in the middle. Per germline, CDR1 SGHVS and CDR2 FQNEAQ. The CDR3 length is 12 residues. CDR3 in amino acids: CASSSAGETQYF. The CDR3 nucleotides read TGTGCCAGCAGCTCAGCGGGAGAGACCCAGTACTTC.

The chain uses TRBV30 and TRBJ2-3; 8 bases fit TRBD2. Per the germline V gene, CDR1 is GTSNPN and CDR2 is SVGIG (reference sequence). The V segment lost 4 bases and the J segment 0 bases; nucleotides outside the gene matches: 6. The length of the CDR3 is 15 residues. The CDR3 sequence: CAWTRSGRSTDTQYF. CDR3 nucleotides: TGTGCCTGGACCAGGAGCGGGAGAAGCACAGATACGCAGTATTTT.

The chain has TRBV4-1 and TRBJ2-3, with D perhaps TRBD2 (6 bases). Per the germline V gene, CDR1 is MGHRA and CDR2 is YSYEKL. Trimming took 3 bases from V and 4 from J, leaving 11 bases between them. CDR3 length: 14 amino acids. The CDR3 region is CASSQRVAADTQYF. CDR3 bases: TGCGCCAGCAGCCAGCGGGTAGCGGCAGATACGCAGTATTTT.

This rearrangement joins TRBV6-6 to TRBJ2-1; possibly TRBD2 for D (6 bases). The CDR3 loop spans 15 amino acids. In germline, CDR1 is MNHNY, CDR2 SVGAGI (reference sequence). Deletions cut 4 bases from V and 5 bases from J, with 15 bases between. CDR3 in amino acids: CASSSLGGRNNEQFF. CDR3 bases: TGTGCCAGCAGTTCTCTCGGGGGACGCAACAATGAGCAGTTCTTC.

Concerning this clone: An end of the junction does not agree with germline; a read error may underlie this. This CDR3 reads CASSLERESMEQYF. CDR3 bases: TGTGCCAGTAGCTTAGAGCGGGAGTCGATGGAGCAGTACTTC. The chain joins TRBV7-9 to TRBJ2-7; TRBD2 matches at 8 bases. Germline CDR1 is SEHNR and CDR2 is FQNEAQ (reference sequence). CDR3 length: 14 amino acids.

This chain uses TRBV14 with TRBJ1-1; TRBD1 matches at 8 bases. CDR3 size: 18 residues. V dropped 0 bases and J dropped 1; count of bases not matched to a gene: 10. Germline assignment: CDR1 SGHDN and CDR2 FVKESK. CDR3 coding DNA: TGTGCCAGCAGCCAAGATCGGCTACAGGGGGGCGCGAACACTGAAGCTTTCTTT. Amino acid sequence: CASSQDRLQGGANTEAFF.

This clone has a single count. V gene TRBV5-1 combines with J gene TRBJ2-1, with no clear D. With 2 bases removed from V and 8 bases from J, the gap between germline ends came to 8 bases. The CDR3 totals 12 residues. Germline V gives CDR1 SGHRS, CDR2 YFSETQ. This CDR3 is CASSFALDEQFF. CDR3 coding DNA: TGCGCCAGCAGCTTCGCACTCGATGAGCAGTTCTTC.

This clone has more than one count but fewer than ten. This chain joins TRBV2 and TRBJ1-1; D is uncertain. This CDR3 comprises 13 residues. Germline values: CDR1 SNHLY, CDR2 FYNNEI. V was pared by 9 bases and J by 0 bases, with 11 bases between. The CDR3 bases are TGTGCCAGTTCTCCGAGGATGAACACTGAAGCTTTCTTT. Amino acids: CASSPRMNTEAFF.

The chain carries TRBV11-3 and TRBJ1-1, with TRBD1 as a possible D gene (5 bases). CDR3 length equals 17 residues. Trimming removed 0 bases from V and 1 base from J, with 15 bases in between. Germline V CDR1 and CDR2: SGHNT, YENEEA. CDR3 in DNA: TGTGCCAGCAGCTTAGATCACTTCCTGGGGCCGAACACTGAAGCTTTCTTT. Amino acids: CASSLDHFLGPNTEAFF. Full variable domain (rest looked up from reference TRBV11-3 and TRBJ1-1): EAGVVQSPRYKIIEKKQPVAFWCNPISGHNTLYWYLQNLGQGPELLIRYENEEAVDDSQLPKDRFSAERLKGVDSTLKIQPAELGDSAVYLCASSLDHFLGPNTEAFFGQGTRLTVV.

The chain couples TRBV30 to TRBJ1-5; D uncertain. V was trimmed by 0 bases and J by 1 base, leaving 4 bases between them. Germline lookup yields CDR1 GTSNPN and CDR2 SVGIG (reference sequence). The CDR3 spans 13 residues. In DNA, the CDR3 is TGTGCCTGGAGTGTTGGGAGCAATCAGCCCCAGCATTTT. This codes for CAWSVGSNQPQHF.

The chain joins TRBV5-1 to TRBJ1-4; 10 nucleotides line up with TRBD1. V lost 0 bases to trimming and J lost 8 bases; unmatched junction nucleotides: 4. This CDR3 comprises 15 residues. Germline V gene data show CDR1 as SGHRS and CDR2 as YFSETQ. The CDR3 is CASSLGGTGVEKLFF. DNA for the CDR3: TGCGCCAGCAGCTTGGGCGGGACAGGGGTAGAAAAACTGTTTTTT.

Many counts were recorded for this clone. The chain is built from TRBV4-2 and TRBJ2-3; 7 bases line up with TRBD1. Germline lookup yields CDR1 LGHNA and CDR2 YNFKEQ. The ends lost 9 bases at V and 5 bases at J; junction bases unmatched: 5. The CDR3 runs to 12 residues. CDR3 protein: CASKGAGDTQYF. In nucleotides, the CDR3 is TGTGCCAGTAAGGGGGCGGGAGATACGCAGTATTTT.

This clone was seen more than once but under ten times. The V call is TRBV7-9, the J call TRBJ1-1; D remains ambiguous. The V end lost 11 bases, the J end lost 5 bases, and 12 bases lay between the germline ends. Looked up from germline, CDR1 is SEHNR and CDR2 is FQNEAQ (reference sequence). The CDR3 contains 11 residues. CDR3 region: CAGEEGTEAFF. CDR3 coding DNA: TGTGCCGGGGAGGAGGGAACTGAAGCTTTCTTT.

The gene calls are TRBV7-8 and TRBJ1-2; 7 bases are shared with TRBD1. There are 13 residues in the CDR3. Trimming removed 5 bases from V and 8 bases from J; junction bases left unmatched: 8. Germline CDR1 and CDR2: SGHVS and FQNEAQ. The DNA of the CDR3 is TGTGCCAGCAGCCCACAGGGGATGGGGGGCTACACCTTC. This codes for CASSPQGMGGYTF.

The chain is built from TRBV14 and TRBJ2-7; D is undetermined. Trimming pared 2 bases from V and 4 bases from J, leaving 6 bases between. Per germline, CDR1 SGHDN and CDR2 FVKESK. This CDR3 comprises 12 residues. The CDR3 spells CASSQSHYEQYF. CDR3 sequence (DNA): TGTGCCAGCAGCCAATCTCATTACGAGCAGTACTTC.

The J gene is TRBJ1-2, the V gene TRBV5-1; D call uncertain. Trimming took 0 bases from V and 0 from J, leaving 9 bases between them. The germline V gene encodes CDR1 SGHRS and CDR2 YFSETQ. CDR3 length: 15 residues. CDR3 DNA sequence: TGCGCCAGCAGCTTGGTGCCGAGATCTAACTATGGCTACACCTTC. Amino acids: CASSLVPRSNYGYTF.

As concerns this clone: Because it lacks the conserved phenylalanine or tryptophan at the end, this CDR3 is likely a read error. CDR3 nucleotides: TGCGCCAGCAGGAGGGCCAGGGGCAATTCACCCCTCCACCTT. Residues: CASRRARGNSPLHL. The chain combines TRBV10-2 with TRBJ1-6; possibly TRBD1 for D (6 bases). This CDR3 comprises 14 residues. Germline loops: CDR1 WSHSY, CDR2 SAAADI. The V end lost 6 bases, the J end lost 7 bases, and 13 bases lay between the germline ends.

This chain uses TRBV27 with TRBJ2-6; D is unresolved. Germline CDR1 is MNHEY and CDR2 is SMNVEV (reference sequence). Trimming took 0 bases from V and 4 from J, leaving 10 bases between them. The CDR3 spans 16 residues. The CDR3 nucleotides read TGTGCCAGCAGTTTATCGGGTATAGTCGGGGCCAACGTCCTGACTTTC. Its translation is CASSLSGIVGANVLTF.

This clone was detected once. This chain links TRBV15 with TRBJ2-1, with 8 nucleotides matching TRBD2. The V and J ends lost 5 bases and 6 bases, in that order; junction bases with no gene match: 6. The CDR3 runs to 14 residues. Germline V gene sequence: CDR1 LNHNV, CDR2 YYDKDF (reference sequence). The CDR3 nucleotides read TGTGCCACCAGCCGATTCGGGGGGGGCAATGAGCAGTTCTTC. Translating it yields CATSRFGGGNEQFF.